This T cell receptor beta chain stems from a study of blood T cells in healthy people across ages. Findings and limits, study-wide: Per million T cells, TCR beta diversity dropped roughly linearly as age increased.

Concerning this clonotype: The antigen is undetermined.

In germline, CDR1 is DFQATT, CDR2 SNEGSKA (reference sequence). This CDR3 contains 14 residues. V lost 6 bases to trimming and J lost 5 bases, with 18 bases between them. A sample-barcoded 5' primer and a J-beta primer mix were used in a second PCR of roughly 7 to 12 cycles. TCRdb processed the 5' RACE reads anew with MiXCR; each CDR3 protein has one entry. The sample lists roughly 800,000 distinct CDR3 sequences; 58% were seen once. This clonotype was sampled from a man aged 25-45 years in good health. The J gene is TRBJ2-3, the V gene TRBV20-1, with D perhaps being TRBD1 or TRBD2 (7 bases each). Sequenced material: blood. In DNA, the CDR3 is TGCAGTGCCAACGACAGGGAGGGAGTAGATACGCAGTATTTT. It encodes CSANDREGVDTQYF.